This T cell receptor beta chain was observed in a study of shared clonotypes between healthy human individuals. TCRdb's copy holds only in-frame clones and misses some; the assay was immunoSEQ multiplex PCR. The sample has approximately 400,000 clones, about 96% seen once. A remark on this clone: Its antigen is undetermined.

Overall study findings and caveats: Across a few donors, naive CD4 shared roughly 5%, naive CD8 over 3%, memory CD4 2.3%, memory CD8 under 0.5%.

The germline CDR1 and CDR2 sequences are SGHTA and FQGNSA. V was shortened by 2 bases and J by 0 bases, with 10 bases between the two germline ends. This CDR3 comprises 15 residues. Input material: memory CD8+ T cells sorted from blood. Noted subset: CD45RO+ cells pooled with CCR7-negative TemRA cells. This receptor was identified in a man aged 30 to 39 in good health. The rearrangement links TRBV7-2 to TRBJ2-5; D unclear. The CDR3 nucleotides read TGTGCCAGCAGCTTATACGACCCCCACCAAGAGACCCAGTACTTC. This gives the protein CASSLYDPHQETQYF.